Sequencing of this T cell receptor (beta chain) was carried out in a study of blood T cell repertoires in COVID-19. Study summary: Acute-phase and convalescent COVID-19 samples originated in the United States, Italy and Spain. PBMCs, B-cell-depleted T cells, or T cells were the source of the cDNA or gDNA that made up the material.

Profiling relied on immunoSEQ multiplex PCR, and the TCRdb table lists in-frame clones only, not all of them. The data show roughly 97,000 clones, about four fifths seen once. V dropped 0 bases and J dropped 4 bases, with 16 bases sitting between them. Germline CDR1 SGHRS, CDR2 YFSETQ. This CDR3 has 17 residues. There are a few counts of this clone. V usage is TRBV5-1 and J usage is TRBJ2-2, with a weak D call TRBD1 (7 bases). The sequence was obtained from a woman older than 75 with active or convalescent COVID-19. Material: peripheral blood. The CDR3 DNA is TGCGCCAGCAGCTTGGTCGGAGGGGGCGCCGGCACCGGGGAGCTGTTTTTT. Translating gives CASSLVGGGAGTGELFF.